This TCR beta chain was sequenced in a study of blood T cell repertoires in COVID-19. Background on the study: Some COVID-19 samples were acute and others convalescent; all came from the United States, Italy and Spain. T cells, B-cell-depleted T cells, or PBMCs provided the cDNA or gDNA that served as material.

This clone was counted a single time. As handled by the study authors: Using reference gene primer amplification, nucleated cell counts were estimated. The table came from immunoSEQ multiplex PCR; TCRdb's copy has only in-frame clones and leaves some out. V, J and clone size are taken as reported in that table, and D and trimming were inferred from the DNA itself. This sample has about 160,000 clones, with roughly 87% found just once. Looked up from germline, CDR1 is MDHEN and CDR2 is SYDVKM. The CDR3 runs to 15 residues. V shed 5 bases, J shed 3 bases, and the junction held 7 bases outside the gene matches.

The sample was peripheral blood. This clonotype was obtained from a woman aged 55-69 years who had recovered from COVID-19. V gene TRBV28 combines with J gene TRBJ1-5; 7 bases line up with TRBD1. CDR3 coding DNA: TGTGCCAGCAGTGGAGGGACAGCCTACAATCAGCCCCAGCATTTT. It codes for CASSGGTAYNQPQHF.